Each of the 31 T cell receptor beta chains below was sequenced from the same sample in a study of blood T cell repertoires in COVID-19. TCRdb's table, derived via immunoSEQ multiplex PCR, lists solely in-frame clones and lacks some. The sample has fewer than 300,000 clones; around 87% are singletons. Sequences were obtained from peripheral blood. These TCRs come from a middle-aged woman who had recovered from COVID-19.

CDR3 DNA sequence: TGTGCCAGTAGCCGCAGGGGGATCGCCGGGGAGCTGTTTTTT. As protein: CASSRRGIAGELFF. The chain carries TRBV19 and TRBJ2-2; 7 nucleotides align to TRBD1. V lost 6 bases to trimming and J lost 6 bases; unmatched junction nucleotides: 7. Germline lookup yields CDR1 LNHDA and CDR2 SQIVND (reference sequence). This CDR3 has 14 residues.

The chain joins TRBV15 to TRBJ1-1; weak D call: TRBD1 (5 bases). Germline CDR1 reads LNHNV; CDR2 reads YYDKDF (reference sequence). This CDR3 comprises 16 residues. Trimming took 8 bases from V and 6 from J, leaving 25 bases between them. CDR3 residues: CATGRYVVSGRPEAFF. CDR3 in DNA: TGTGCCACCGGTAGGTATGTAGTTTCAGGGAGGCCTGAAGCTTTCTTT.

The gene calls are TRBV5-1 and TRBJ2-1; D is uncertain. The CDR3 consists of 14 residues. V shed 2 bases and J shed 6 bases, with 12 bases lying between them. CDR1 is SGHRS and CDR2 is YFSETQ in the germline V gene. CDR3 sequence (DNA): TGCGCCAGCAGCTTAACCGACCCTAGCAATGAGCAGTTCTTC. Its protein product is CASSLTDPSNEQFF.

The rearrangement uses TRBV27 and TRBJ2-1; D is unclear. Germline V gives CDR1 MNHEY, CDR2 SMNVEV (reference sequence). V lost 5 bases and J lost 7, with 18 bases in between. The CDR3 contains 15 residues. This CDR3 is CASSPNPSSENEQFF. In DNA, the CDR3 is TGTGCCAGCAGTCCAAATCCCTCCAGCGAGAATGAGCAGTTCTTC.

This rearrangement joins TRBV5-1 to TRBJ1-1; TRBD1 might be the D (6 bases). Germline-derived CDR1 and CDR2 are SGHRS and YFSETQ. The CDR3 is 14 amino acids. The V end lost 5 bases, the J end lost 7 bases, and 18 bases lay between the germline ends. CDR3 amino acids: CASSQASFRGEAFF. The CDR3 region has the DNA TGCGCCAGCAGTCAGGCCTCCTTCAGGGGTGAAGCTTTCTTT. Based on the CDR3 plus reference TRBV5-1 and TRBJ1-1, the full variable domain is KAGVTQTPRYLIKTRGQQVTLSCSPISGHRSVSWYQQTPGQGLQFLFEYFSETQRNKGNFPGRFSGRQFSNSRSEMNVSTLELGDSALYLCASSQASFRGEAFFGQGTRLTVV.

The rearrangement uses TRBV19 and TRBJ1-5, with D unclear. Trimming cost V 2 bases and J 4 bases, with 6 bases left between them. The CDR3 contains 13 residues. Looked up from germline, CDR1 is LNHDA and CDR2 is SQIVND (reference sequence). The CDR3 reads CASSITDNQPQHF. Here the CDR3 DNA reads TGTGCCAGTAGTATAACAGATAATCAGCCCCAGCATTTT.

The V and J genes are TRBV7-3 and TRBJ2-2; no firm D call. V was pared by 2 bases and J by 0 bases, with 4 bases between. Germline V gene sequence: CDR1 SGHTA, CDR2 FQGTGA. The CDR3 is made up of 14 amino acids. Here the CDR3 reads CASSLQANTGELFF. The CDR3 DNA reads TGTGCCAGCAGCTTACAGGCGAACACCGGGGAGCTGTTTTTT.

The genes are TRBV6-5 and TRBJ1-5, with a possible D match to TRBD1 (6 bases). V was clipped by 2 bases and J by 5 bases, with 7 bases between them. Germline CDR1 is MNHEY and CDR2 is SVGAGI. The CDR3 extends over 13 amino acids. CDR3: CASSYNRDQPQHF. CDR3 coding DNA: TGTGCCAGCAGTTACAACAGGGATCAGCCCCAGCATTTT.

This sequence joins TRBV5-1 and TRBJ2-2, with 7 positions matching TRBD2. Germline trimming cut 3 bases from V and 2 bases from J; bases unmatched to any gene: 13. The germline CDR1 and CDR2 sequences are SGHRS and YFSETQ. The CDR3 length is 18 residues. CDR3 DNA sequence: TGCGCCAGCAGCTACTTGAGGAGCGGGGACCAAAACACCGGGGAGCTGTTTTTT. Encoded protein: CASSYLRSGDQNTGELFF. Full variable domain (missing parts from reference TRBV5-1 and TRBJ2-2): KAGVTQTPRYLIKTRGQQVTLSCSPISGHRSVSWYQQTPGQGLQFLFEYFSETQRNKGNFPGRFSGRQFSNSRSEMNVSTLELGDSALYLCASSYLRSGDQNTGELFFGEGSRLTVL.

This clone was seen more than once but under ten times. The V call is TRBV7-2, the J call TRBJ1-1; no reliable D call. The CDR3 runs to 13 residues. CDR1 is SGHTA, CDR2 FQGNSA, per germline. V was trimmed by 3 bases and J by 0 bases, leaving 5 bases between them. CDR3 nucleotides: TGTGCCAGCAGCTTTTTCATGAACACTGAAGCTTTCTTT. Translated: CASSFFMNTEAFF.

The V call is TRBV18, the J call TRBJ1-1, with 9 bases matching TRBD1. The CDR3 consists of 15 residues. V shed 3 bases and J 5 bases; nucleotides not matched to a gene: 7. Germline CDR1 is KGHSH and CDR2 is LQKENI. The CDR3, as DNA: TGTGCCAGCTCACCCATGCGACAGGGGGAGACTGAAGCTTTCTTT. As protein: CASSPMRQGETEAFF.

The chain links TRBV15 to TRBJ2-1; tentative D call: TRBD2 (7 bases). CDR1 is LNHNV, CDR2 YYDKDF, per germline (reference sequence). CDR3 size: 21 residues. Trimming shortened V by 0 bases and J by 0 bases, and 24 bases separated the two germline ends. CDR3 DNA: TGTGCCACCAGCAGAGATCCGGCGGTGCGGGGGCCTCTAAGCTCCTACAATGAGCAGTTCTTC. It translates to CATSRDPAVRGPLSSYNEQFF.

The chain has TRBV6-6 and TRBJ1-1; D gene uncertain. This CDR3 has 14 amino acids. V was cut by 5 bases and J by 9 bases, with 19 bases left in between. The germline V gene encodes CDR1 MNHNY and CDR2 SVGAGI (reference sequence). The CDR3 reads CASSDYLRGEQAFF. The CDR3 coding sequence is TGTGCCAGCAGTGACTATCTTCGCGGGGAACAAGCTTTCTTT.

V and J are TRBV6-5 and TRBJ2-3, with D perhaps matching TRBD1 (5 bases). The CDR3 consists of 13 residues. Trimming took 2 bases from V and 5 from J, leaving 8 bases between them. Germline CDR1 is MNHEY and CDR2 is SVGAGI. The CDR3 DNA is TGTGCCAGCAGTTACCCAGGGTTAGATACGCAGTATTTT. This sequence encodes CASSYPGLDTQYF.

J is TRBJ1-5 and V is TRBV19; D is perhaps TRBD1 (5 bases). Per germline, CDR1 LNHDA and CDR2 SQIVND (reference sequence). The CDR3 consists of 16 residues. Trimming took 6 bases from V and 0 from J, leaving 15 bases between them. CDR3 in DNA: TGTGCCAGTAGAGGGGTAGGCCGAAATAGCAATCAGCCCCAGCATTTT. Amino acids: CASRGVGRNSNQPQHF.

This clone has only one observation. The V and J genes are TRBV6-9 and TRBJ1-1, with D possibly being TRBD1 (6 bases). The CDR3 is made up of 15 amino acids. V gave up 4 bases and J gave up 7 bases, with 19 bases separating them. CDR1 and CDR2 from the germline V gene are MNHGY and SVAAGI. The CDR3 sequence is CASSSPKDSQHEAFF. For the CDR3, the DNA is TGTGCCAGCAGTTCACCCAAGGACAGCCAACATGAAGCTTTCTTT.

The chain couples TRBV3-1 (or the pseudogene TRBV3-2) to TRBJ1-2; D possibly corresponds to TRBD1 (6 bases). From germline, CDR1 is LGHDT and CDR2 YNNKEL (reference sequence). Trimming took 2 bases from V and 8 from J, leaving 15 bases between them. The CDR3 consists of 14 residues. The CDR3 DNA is TGTGCCAGCAGCCAAAGAACACAGGGAGGGGGCTACACCTTC. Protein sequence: CASSQRTQGGGYTF.

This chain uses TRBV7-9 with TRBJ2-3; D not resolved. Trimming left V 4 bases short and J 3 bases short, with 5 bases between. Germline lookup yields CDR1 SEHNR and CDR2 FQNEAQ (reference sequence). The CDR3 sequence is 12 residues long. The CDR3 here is CASSSSTDTQYF. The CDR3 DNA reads TGTGCCAGCAGCTCCTCGACAGATACGCAGTATTTT.

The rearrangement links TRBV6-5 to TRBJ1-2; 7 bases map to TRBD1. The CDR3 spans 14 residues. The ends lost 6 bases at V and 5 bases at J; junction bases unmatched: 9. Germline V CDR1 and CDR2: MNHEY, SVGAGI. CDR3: CASSLGQWSYGYTF. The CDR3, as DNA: TGTGCCAGCAGCTTGGGACAGTGGAGTTATGGCTACACCTTC.

For the CDR3, the DNA is TGTGCTAGTGGTTTGAACCCGGAGAGGGAGCAGTTCTTC. Encoded protein: CASGLNPEREQFF. This rearrangement joins TRBV12-5 to TRBJ2-1; D remains unclear. The CDR3 has 13 residues. V was trimmed by 2 bases and J by 10 bases, leaving 12 bases between them. Germline CDR1 LGHNT, CDR2 FRNRAP.

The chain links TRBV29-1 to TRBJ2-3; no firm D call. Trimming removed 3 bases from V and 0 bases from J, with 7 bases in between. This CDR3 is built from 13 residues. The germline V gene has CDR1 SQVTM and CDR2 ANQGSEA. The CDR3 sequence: CSVDEASTDTQYF. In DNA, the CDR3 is TGCAGCGTTGACGAGGCTAGCACAGATACGCAGTATTTT.

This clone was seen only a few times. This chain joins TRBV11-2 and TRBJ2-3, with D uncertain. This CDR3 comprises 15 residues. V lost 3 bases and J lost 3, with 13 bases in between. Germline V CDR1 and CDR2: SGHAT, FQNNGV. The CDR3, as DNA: TGTGCCAGCAGCTTTTCTGGTCGCAGAACAGATACGCAGTATTTT. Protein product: CASSFSGRRTDTQYF. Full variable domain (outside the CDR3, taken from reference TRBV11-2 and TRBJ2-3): EAGVAQSPRYKIIEKRQSVAFWCNPISGHATLYWYQQILGQGPKLLIQFQNNGVVDDSQLPKDRFSAERLKGVDSTLKIQPAKLEDSAVYLCASSFSGRRTDTQYFGPGTRLTVL.

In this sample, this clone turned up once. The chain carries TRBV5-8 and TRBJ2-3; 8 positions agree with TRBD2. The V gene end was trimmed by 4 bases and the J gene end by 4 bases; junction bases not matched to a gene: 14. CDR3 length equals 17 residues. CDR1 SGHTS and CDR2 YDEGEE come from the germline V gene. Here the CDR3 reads CASSPGLAVYGADTQYF. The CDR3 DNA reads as TGTGCCAGCAGCCCCGGACTAGCAGTATATGGCGCAGATACGCAGTATTTT.

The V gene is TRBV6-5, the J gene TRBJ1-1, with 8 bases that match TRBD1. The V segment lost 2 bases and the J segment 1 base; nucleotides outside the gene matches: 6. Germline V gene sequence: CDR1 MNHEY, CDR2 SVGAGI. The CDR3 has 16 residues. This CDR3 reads CASSYRTGLRNTEAFF. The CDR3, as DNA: TGTGCCAGCAGTTACCGGACAGGGCTGCGGAACACTGAAGCTTTCTTT.

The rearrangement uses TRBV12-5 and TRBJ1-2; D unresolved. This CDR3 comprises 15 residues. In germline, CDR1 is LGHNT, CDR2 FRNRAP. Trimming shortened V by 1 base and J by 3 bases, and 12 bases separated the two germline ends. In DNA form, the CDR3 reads TGTGCTAGTGGTTTGGGAGGGTGGTCAGACTATGGCTACACCTTC. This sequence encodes CASGLGGWSDYGYTF.

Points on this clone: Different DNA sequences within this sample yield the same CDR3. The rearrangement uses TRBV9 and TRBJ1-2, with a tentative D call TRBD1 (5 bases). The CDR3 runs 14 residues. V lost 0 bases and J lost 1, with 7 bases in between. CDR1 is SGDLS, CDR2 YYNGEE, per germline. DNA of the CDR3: TGTGCCAGCAGCGTAGGTCAGGGTAACTATGGCTACACCTTC. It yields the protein CASSVGQGNYGYTF.

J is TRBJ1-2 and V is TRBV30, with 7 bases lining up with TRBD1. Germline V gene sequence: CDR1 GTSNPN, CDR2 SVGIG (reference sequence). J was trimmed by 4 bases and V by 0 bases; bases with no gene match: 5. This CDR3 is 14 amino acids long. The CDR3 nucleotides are TGTGCCTGGAGTGTAAACAGGGGACTCTATGGCTACACCTTC. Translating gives CAWSVNRGLYGYTF.

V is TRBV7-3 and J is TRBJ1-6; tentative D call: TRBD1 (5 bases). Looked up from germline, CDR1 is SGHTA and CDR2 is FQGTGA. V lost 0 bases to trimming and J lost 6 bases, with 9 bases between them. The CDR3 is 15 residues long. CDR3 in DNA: TGTGCCAGCAGCTTAACTCAGGGCGCTAATTCACCCCTCCACTTT. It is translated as CASSLTQGANSPLHF.

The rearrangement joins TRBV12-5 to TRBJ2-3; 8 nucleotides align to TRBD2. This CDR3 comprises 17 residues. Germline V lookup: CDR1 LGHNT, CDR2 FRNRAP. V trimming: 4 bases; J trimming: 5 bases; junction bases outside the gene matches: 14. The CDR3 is CASGSSPGRGARDTQYF. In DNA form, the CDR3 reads TGTGCTAGTGGTTCTAGCCCCGGGCGGGGGGCCCGAGATACGCAGTATTTT. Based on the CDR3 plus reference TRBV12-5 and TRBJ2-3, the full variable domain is DARVTQTPRHKVTEMGQEVTMRCQPILGHNTVFWYRQTMMQGLELLAYFRNRAPLDDSGMPKDRFSAEMPDATLATLKIQPSEPRDSAVYFCASGSSPGRGARDTQYFGPGTRLTVL.

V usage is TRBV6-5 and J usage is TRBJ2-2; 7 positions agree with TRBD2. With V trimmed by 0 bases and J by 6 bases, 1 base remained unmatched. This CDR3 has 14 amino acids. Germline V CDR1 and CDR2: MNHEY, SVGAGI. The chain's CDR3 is CASSYSRGSGELFF. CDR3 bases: TGTGCCAGCAGTTACTCGCGGGGGTCCGGGGAGCTGTTTTTT.

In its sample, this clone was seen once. The CDR3 region has the DNA TGTGCCAGCAGCTTAGTTACCGGGAACGAGCAGTACTTC. Protein product: CASSLVTGNEQYF. The chain employs TRBV7-2 and TRBJ2-7; possible D gene TRBD2, 5 bases. Germline assignment: CDR1 SGHTA and CDR2 FQGNSA. Trimming removed 1 base at V and 5 bases at J, with 9 bases between. This CDR3 spans 13 amino acids.